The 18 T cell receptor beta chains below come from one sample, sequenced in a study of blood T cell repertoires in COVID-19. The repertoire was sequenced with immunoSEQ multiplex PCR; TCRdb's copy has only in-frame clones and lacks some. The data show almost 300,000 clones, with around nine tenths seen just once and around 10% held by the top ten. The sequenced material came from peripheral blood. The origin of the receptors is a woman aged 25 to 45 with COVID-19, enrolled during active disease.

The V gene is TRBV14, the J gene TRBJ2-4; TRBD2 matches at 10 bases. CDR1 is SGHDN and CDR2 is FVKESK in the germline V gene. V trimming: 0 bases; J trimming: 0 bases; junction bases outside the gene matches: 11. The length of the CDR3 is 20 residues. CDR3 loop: CASSQDRGQTSGKAKNIQYF. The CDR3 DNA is TGTGCCAGCAGCCAAGATCGGGGGCAAACTAGCGGGAAAGCCAAAAACATTCAGTACTTC. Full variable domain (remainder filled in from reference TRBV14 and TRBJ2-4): EAGVTQFPSHSVIEKGQTVTLRCDPISGHDNLYWYRRVMGKEIKFLLHFVKESKQDESGMPNNRFLAERTGGTYSTLKVQPAELEDSGVYFCASSQDRGQTSGKAKNIQYFGAGTRLSVL.

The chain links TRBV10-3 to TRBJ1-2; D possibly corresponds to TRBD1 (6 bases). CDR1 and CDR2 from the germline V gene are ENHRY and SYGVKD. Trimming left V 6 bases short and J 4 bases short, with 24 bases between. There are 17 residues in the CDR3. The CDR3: CAISRGQLSPMGYGYTF. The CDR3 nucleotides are TGTGCCATCAGCCGTGGACAGTTAAGCCCCATGGGCTATGGCTACACCTTC.

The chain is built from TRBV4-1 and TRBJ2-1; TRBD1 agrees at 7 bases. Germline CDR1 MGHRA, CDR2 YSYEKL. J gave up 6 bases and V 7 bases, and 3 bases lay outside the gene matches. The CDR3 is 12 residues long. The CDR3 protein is CASNSGGNEQFF. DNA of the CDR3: TGCGCCAGCAATTCAGGGGGCAATGAGCAGTTCTTC.

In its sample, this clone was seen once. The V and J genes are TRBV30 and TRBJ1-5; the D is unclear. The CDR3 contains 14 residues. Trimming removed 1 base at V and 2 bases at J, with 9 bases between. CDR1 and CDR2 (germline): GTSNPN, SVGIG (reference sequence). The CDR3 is CAWSAGIGNQPQHF. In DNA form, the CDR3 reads TGTGCCTGGAGTGCGGGGATCGGCAATCAGCCCCAGCATTTT.

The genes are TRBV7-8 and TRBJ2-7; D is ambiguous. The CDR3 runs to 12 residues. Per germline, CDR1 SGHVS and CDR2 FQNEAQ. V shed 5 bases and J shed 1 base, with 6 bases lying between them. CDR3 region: CASSRPSYEQYF. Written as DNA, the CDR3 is TGTGCCAGCAGCCGTCCTTCCTACGAGCAGTACTTC.

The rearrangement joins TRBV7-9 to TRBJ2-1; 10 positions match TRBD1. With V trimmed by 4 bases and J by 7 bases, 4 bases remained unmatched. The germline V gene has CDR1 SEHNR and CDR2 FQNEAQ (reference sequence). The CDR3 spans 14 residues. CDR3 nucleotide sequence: TGTGCCAGCAGCTATTGGGACAGGGGAAATGAGCAGTTCTTC. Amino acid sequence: CASSYWDRGNEQFF.

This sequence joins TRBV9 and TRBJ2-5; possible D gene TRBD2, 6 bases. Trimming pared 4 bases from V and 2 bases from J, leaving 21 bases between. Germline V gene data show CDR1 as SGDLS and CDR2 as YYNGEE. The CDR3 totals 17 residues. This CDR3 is CASSQHFSGVPQETQYF. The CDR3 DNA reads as TGTGCCAGCAGCCAACACTTTTCGGGGGTCCCACAAGAGACCCAGTACTTC.

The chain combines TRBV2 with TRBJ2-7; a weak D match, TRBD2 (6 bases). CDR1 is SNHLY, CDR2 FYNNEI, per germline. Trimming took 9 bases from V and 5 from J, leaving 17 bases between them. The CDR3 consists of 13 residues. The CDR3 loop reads CARVGESGDEQYF. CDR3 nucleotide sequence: TGTGCCAGAGTGGGGGAGTCGGGGGACGAGCAGTACTTC.

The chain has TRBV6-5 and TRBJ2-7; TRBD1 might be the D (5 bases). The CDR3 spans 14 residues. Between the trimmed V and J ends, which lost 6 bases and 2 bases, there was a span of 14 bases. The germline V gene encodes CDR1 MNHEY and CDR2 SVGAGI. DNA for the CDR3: TGTGCCAGCAGCGACAGAAAATCAACCTACGAGCAGTACTTC. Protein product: CASSDRKSTYEQYF.

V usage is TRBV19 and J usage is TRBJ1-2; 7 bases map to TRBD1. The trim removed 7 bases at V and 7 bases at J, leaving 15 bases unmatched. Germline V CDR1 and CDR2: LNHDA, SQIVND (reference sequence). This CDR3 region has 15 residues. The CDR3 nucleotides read TGTGCCAGTACTCACTTCGGTGACAGGGCGACTGGCTACACCTTC. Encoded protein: CASTHFGDRATGYTF.

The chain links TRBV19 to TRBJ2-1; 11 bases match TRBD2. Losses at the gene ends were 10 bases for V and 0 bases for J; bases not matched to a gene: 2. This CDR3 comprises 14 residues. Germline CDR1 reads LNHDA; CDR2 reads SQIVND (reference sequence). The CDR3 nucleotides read TGTGCCACTACTAGCGGGAGCTCCTACAATGAGCAGTTCTTC. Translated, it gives CATTSGSSYNEQFF. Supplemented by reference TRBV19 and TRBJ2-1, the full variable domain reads DGGITQSPKYLFRKEGQNVTLSCEQNLNHDAMYWYRQDPGQGLRLIYYSQIVNDFQKGDIAEGYSVSREKKESFPLTVTSAQKNPTAFYLCATTSGSSYNEQFFGPGTRLTVL.

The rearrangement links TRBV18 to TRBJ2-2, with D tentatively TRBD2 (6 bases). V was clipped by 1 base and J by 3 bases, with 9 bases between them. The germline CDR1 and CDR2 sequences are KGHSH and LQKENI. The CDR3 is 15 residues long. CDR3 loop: CASSPLRGDTGELFF. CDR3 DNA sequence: TGTGCCAGCTCACCACTGCGGGGTGACACCGGGGAGCTGTTTTTT.

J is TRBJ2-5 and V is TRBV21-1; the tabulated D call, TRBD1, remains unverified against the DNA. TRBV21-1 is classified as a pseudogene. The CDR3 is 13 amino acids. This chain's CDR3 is CASSKASQETQYF. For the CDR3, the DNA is TGTGCCAGCAGCAAAGCGTCACAAGAGACCCAGTACTTC.

The CDR3 sequence: CASSFAQGPGELFF. In DNA, the CDR3 is TGCGCCAGCAGCTTCGCTCAGGGGCCCGGGGAGCTGTTTTTT. The chain combines TRBV5-1 with TRBJ2-2, with D tentatively TRBD1 (6 bases). This CDR3 has 14 residues. The V end was cut by 2 bases, the J end by 6 bases, with 11 bases between. CDR1 is SGHRS and CDR2 is YFSETQ in the germline V gene. Based on the CDR3 plus reference TRBV5-1 and TRBJ2-2, the full variable domain is KAGVTQTPRYLIKTRGQQVTLSCSPISGHRSVSWYQQTPGQGLQFLFEYFSETQRNKGNFPGRFSGRQFSNSRSEMNVSTLELGDSALYLCASSFAQGPGELFFGEGSRLTVL.

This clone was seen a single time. The CDR3 DNA is TGTGCCATCAGTGAAGGCAGCAGGAGGACAGATACGCAGTATTTT. Amino acid sequence: CAISEGSRRTDTQYF. This chain joins TRBV10-3 and TRBJ2-3; D perhaps matches TRBD2 (5 bases). Germline loops: CDR1 ENHRY, CDR2 SYGVKD. CDR3 length: 15 amino acids. Trimming took off 3 bases at V and 3 bases at J, with 13 bases between the two ends.

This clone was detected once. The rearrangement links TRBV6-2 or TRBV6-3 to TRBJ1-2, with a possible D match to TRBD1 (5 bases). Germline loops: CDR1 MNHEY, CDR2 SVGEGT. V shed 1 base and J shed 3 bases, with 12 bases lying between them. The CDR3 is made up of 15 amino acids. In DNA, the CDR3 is TGTGCCAGCAGTTACTTTGGCGGGGGGGACTATGGCTACACCTTC. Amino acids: CASSYFGGGDYGYTF.

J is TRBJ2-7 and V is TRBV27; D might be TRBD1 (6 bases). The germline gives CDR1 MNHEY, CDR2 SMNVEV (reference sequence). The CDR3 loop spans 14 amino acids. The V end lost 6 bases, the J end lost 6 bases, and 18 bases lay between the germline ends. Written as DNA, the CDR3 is TGTGCCAGCAGCGTACAGGGAGCAGCTCTCGAGCAGTACTTC. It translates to CASSVQGAALEQYF.

The CDR3 DNA reads as TGTGCCAGCAGTTTACCAGGGGGTATTTCACTAACGCCTGGAAACACCATATATTTT. This sequence encodes CASSLPGGISLTPGNTIYF. V is TRBV28 and J is TRBJ1-3; 7 nucleotides match TRBD1. Germline trimming cut 2 bases from V and 2 bases from J; bases unmatched to any gene: 15. The CDR3 consists of 19 residues. CDR1 and CDR2 (germline): MDHEN, SYDVKM.